The following is a TCR beta chain sequence with its context. Its target is unknown. A read error is the likely source, as a far larger clone sits one nucleotide away. Produced via immunoSEQ multiplex PCR; TCRdb's table is partial and in-frame only. This table has over a million clones, roughly 75% appearing once. The sample belongs to a study of shared clonotypes between healthy human individuals. The overall study: Donors consisted of two women and a few men between 18 and 49. Study outcomes and limitations: It was observed that roughly 5.5% of naive CD4 clonotypes were shared across several donors. The donor pool, a small one, limited the genetic and exposure-history diversity represented.

Those who donated, Caucasian adults without exception, all lived in Nashville, Tennessee. Material: memory CD4+ T cells sorted from blood. Regarding subset: CD45RA-negative fraction. The origin of this receptor is a man aged 18 to 29 in good health.

CDR3 in amino acids: CVSSFSGGYTDTQYF. CDR3 DNA: TGTGTCAGCAGCTTTAGCGGGGGTTACACAGATACGCAGTATTTT. This rearrangement joins TRBV7-3 to TRBJ2-3; 9 bases align to TRBD2. The V gene's germline CDR1 is SGHTA and CDR2 FQGTGA. The CDR3 is made up of 15 amino acids.